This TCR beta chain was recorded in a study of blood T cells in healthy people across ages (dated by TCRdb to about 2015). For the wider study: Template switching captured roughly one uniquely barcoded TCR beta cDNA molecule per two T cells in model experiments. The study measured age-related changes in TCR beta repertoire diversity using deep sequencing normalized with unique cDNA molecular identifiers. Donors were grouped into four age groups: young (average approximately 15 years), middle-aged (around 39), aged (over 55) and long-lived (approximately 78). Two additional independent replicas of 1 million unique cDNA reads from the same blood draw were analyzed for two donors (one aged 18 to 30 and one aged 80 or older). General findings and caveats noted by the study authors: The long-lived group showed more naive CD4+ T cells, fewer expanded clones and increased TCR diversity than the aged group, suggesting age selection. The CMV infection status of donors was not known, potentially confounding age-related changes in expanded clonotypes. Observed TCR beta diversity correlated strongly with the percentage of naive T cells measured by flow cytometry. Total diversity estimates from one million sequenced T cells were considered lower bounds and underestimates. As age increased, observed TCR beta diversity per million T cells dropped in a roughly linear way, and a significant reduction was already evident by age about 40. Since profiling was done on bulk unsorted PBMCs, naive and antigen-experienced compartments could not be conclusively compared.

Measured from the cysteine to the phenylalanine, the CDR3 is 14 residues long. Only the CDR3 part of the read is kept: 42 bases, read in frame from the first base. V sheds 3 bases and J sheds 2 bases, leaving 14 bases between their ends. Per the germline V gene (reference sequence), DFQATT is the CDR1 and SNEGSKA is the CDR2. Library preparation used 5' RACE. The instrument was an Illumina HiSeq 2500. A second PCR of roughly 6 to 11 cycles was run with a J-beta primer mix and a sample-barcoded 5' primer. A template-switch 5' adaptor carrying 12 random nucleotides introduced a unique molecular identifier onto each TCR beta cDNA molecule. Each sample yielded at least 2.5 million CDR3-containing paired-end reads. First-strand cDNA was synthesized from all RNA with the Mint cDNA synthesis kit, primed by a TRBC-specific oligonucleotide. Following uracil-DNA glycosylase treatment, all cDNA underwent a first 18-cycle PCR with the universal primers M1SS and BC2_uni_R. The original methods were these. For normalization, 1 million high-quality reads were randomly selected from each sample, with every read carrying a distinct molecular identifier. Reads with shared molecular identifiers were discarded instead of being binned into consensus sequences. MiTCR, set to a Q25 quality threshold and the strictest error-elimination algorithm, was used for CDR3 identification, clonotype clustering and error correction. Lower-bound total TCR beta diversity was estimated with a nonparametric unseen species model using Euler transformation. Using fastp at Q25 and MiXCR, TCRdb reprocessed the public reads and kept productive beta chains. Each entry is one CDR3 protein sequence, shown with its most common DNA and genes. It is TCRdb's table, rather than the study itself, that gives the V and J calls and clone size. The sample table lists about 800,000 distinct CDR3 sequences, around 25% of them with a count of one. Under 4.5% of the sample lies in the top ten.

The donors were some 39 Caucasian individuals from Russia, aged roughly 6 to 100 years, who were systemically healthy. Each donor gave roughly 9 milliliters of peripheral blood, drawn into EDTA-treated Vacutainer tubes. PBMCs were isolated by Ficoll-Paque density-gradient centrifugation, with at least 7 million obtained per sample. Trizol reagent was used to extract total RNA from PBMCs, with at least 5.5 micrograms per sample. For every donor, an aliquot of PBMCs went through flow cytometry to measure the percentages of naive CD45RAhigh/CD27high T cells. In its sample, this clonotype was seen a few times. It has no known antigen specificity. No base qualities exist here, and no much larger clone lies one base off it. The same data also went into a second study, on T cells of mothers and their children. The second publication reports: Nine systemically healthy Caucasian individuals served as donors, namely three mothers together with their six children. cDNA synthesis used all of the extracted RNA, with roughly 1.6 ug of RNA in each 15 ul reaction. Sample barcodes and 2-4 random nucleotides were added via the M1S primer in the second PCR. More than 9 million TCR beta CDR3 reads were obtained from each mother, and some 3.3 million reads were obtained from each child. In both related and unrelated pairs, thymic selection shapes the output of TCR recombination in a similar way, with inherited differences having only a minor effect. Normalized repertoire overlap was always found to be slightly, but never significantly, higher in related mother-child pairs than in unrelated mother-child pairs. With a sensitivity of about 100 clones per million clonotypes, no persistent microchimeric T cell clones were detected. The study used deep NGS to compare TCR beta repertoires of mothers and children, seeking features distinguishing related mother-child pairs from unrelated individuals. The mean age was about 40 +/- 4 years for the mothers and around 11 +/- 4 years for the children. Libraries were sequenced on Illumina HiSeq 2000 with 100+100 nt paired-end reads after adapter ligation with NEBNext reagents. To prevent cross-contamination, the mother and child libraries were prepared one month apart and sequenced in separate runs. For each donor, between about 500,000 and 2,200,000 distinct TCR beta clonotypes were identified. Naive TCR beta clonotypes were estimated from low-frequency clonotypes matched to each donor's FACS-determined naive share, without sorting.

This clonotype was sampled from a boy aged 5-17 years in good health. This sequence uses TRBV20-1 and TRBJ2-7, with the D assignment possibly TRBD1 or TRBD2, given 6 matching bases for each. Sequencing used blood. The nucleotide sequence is TGCAGTGCTAGGGCCGTGGGGGGCACCTACGAGCAGTACTTC. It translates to CSARAVGGTYEQYF.